This is a list of T cell receptor beta chains from one sample in a study of cytomegalovirus exposure and HLA in healthy donors. The repertoire was sequenced with immunoSEQ multiplex PCR; TCRdb's copy has only in-frame clones and lacks some. The repertoire consists of roughly 160,000 clones, with 60% to 85% occurring once and the leading ten covering roughly 3%. What was sequenced was PBMCs. All receptors derive from a woman in her forties or fifties in good health and CMV-seropositive. Each CDR3 is given with its conserved first and last residue.

v_gene	j_gene	CDR3aa
TRBV2	TRBJ1-5	CASSDRGRNQPQHF
TRBV7-9	TRBJ1-4	CSSSLRQGATNEKLFF
TRBV28	TRBJ2-5	CASTLGSNLQETQYF
TRBV5-8	TRBJ1-3	CASSLQGARNTIYF
TRBV12-5	TRBJ2-1	CASGAVGADNEQFF
TRBV6-1	TRBJ2-7	CASSEDFSFRDSQQYF
TRBV5-1	TRBJ2-5	CASSSDGQGGRETQYF
TRBV27	TRBJ2-7	CASSLPPREGPYHEQYF
TRBV5-1	TRBJ2-1	CASSLAGLVNEQFF
TRBV7-9	TRBJ2-3	CASSRDRTDTQYF
TRBV27	TRBJ2-5	CASSQTGQVGTQYF
TRBV5-6	TRBJ1-6	CASSLNRILDSPLHF
TRBV5-1	TRBJ2-1	CASSLGDSLYNEQFF
TRBV5-1	TRBJ2-5	CASSLSQGAGEQYF
TRBV6-1	TRBJ1-2	CASNRDRYGYGYTF
TRBV5-1	TRBJ2-3	CASSSGLAGSTDTQYF
TRBV7-9	TRBJ1-1	CASSHTGTEAFF
TRBV25-1	TRBJ2-7	CASSEQGRGSYEQYF
TRBV7-8	TRBJ2-5	CASTLTSGQETQYF
TRBV27	TRBJ2-1	CASSFASGRAFLDNEQFF
TRBV4-3	TRBJ2-1	CASSQEVGTSGRWNEQFF
TRBV2	TRBJ2-1	CASLKPSAYGGPKGTYNEQFF
TRBV6-1	TRBJ1-2	CASRANGQGYGYTF
TRBV28	TRBJ1-5	CASSSPTGSYQPQHF
TRBV29-1	TRBJ1-2	CSVWEGNGYTF
TRBV10-3	TRBJ2-7	CAIRTGQAHEQYF
TRBV25-1	TRBJ1-1	CASRGQGRTEAFF
TRBV29-1	TRBJ2-2	CSVEDGDRVGELFF
TRBV27	TRBJ1-5	CASSGGRSNQPQHF
TRBV6-6	TRBJ2-7	CASIDRGLGEQYF
TRBV28	TRBJ1-2	CASSTVGTDGYTF
TRBV15	TRBJ1-5	CATSRDRVDQPQHF
TRBV7-8	TRBJ2-7	CASSAPGREAAYEQYF
TRBV7-6	TRBJ2-7	CASSQGVGHSYEQYF
TRBV7-3	TRBJ2-1	CASSPSLAGGYNEQFF
TRBV6-5	TRBJ1-1	CASSPTTTNTEAFF
TRBV29-1	TRBJ1-1	CSVEANRQAMNTEAFF
TRBV13	TRBJ2-4	CASSPGKNIQYF